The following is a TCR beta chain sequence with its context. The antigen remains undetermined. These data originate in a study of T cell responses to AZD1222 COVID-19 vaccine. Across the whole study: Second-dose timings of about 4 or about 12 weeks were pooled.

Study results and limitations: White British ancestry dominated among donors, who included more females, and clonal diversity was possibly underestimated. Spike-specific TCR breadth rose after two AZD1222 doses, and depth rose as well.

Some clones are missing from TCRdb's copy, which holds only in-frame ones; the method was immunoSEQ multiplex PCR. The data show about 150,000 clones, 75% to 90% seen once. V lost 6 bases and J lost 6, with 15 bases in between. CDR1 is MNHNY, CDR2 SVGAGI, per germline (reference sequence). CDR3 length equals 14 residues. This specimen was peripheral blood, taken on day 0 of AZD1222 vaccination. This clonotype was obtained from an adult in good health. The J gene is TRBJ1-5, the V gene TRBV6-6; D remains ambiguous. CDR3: CASSPGREGQPQHF. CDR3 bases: TGTGCCAGCAGCCCCGGGAGGGAGGGTCAGCCCCAGCATTTT.